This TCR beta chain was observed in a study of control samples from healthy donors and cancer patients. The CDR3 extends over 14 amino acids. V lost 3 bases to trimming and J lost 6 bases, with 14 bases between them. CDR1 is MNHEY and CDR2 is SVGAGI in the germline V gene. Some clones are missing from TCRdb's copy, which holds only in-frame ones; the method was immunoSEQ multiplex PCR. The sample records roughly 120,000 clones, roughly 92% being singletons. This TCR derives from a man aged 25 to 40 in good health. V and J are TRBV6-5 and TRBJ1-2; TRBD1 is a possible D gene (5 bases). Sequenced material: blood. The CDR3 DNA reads TGTGCCAGCAGTTATAATAGGGGATCTCATGGCTACACCTTC. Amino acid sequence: CASSYNRGSHGYTF.